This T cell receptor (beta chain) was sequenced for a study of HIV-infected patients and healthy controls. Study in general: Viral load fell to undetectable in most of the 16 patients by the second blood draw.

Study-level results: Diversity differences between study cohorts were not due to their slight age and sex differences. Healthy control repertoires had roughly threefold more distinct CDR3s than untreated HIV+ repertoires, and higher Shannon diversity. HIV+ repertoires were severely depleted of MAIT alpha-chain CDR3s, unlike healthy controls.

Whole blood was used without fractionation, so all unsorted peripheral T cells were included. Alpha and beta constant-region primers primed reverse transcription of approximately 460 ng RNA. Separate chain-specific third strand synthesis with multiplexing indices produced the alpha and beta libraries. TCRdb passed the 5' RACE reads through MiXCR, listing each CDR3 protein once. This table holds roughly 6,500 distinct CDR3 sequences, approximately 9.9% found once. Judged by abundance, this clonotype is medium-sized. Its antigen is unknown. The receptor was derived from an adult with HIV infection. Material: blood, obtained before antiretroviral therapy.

The CDR3 DNA sequence: TGTGCCAGCAGCACTCGTCCCGGGACAGGGGTCGATGAGCAGTTCTTC. Amino acids: CASSTRPGTGVDEQFF. This chain connects TRBV9 to TRBJ2-1, with TRBD1 identical over 10 bases. CDR1 SGDLS and CDR2 YYNGEE come from the germline V gene. The junction had 12 bases not matched to a gene; V was cut back by 4 bases and J by 8 bases. The CDR3 is 16 amino acids.